The next 11 T cell receptor beta chains were all read from a single sample in a study of shared clonotypes between healthy human individuals. The assay was immunoSEQ multiplex PCR, and TCRdb's table has in-frame clones only and misses some. The sample has 1.5 million to 1.9 million clones; nearly 99% are singletons. What was sequenced was naive CD4+ T cells sorted from blood. Regarding subset: CD45RA+ positively selected. Every receptor here comes from a man aged 25 to 45 in good health.

This chain joins TRBV6-1 and TRBJ2-4, with D perhaps TRBD2 (7 bases). There are 18 residues in the CDR3. V was shortened by 3 bases and J by 1 base, with 19 bases between the two germline ends. Germline V gives CDR1 MNHNS, CDR2 SASEGT. This chain's CDR3 is CASSDPRGAGHAKNIQYF. CDR3 coding DNA: TGTGCCAGCAGTGACCCTCGGGGGGCAGGGCACGCCAAAAACATTCAGTACTTC.

V gene TRBV28 combines with J gene TRBJ2-7; D unclear. CDR1 and CDR2 (germline): MDHEN, SYDVKM. The CDR3 spans 14 residues. Trimming shortened V by 3 bases and J by 2 bases, and 11 bases separated the two germline ends. CDR3 nucleotides: TGTGCCAGCAGTTTGGTCTACAGCACCTACGAGCAGTACTTC. The encoded protein is CASSLVYSTYEQYF.

This rearrangement joins TRBV29-1 to TRBJ1-3, with a possible D match to TRBD1 (6 bases). V was pared by 2 bases and J by 0 bases, with 26 bases between. Germline V gene lookup returns CDR1 SQVTM and CDR2 ANQGSEA. CDR3 length equals 20 residues. The CDR3 spells CSVEFTGFSLCGTSGNTIYF. CDR3 DNA sequence: TGCAGCGTTGAATTTACAGGGTTTTCCCTTTGCGGAACCTCTGGAAACACCATATATTTT. Based on the CDR3 plus reference TRBV29-1 and TRBJ1-3, the full variable domain is SAVISQKPSRDICQRGTSLTIQCQVDSQVTMMFWYRQQPGQSLTLIATANQGSEATYESGFVIDKFPISRPNLTFSTLTVSNMSPEDSSIYLCSVEFTGFSLCGTSGNTIYFGEGSWLTVV.

CDR3 sequence reads: CAISSGVNTEAFF. Here the CDR3 DNA reads TGTGCCATCAGCTCAGGGGTAAACACTGAAGCTTTCTTT. J is TRBJ1-1 and V is TRBV10-3, with D possibly matching TRBD1 (6 bases). The germline V gene encodes CDR1 ENHRY and CDR2 SYGVKD. There are 13 residues in the CDR3. Trimming cost V 6 bases and J 2 bases, with 10 bases left between them.

The V gene is TRBV6-1, the J gene TRBJ1-3; 10 bases fit TRBD1. The V segment lost 3 bases and the J segment 1 base; nucleotides outside the gene matches: 3. Germline V gene lookup returns CDR1 MNHNS and CDR2 SASEGT. The CDR3 spans 16 residues. CDR3 coding DNA: TGTGCCAGCAGTGACCGGGACAGGGGATCTGGAAACACCATATATTTT. The encoded protein is CASSDRDRGSGNTIYF.

The chain is built from TRBV19 and TRBJ1-5; D perhaps matches TRBD1 (5 bases). The CDR3 runs to 17 residues. Trimming took 4 bases from V and 3 from J, leaving 19 bases between them. Germline V gene data show CDR1 as LNHDA and CDR2 as SQIVND (reference sequence). The CDR3 DNA follows: TGTGCCAGTAGTACCCTACCCCGGGACGGGTACAATCAGCCCCAGCATTTT. Translating it yields CASSTLPRDGYNQPQHF.

V is TRBV11-2 and J is TRBJ2-5; D is unclear. Germline loops: CDR1 SGHAT, CDR2 FQNNGV. The CDR3 loop spans 14 amino acids. V was shortened by 5 bases and J by 2 bases, with 12 bases between the two germline ends. CDR3 coding DNA: TGTGCCAGCAGCCCTTTCTGGGGACAAGAGACCCAGTACTTC. Translated, it gives CASSPFWGQETQYF.

The gene calls are TRBV27 and TRBJ1-2; D gene unclear. Germline V lookup: CDR1 MNHEY, CDR2 SMNVEV (reference sequence). This CDR3 comprises 14 residues. Trimming left V 7 bases short and J 4 bases short, with 16 bases between. The CDR3 sequence is CASKSPNSFYGYTF. In DNA, the CDR3 is TGTGCCAGCAAAAGTCCCAATTCTTTCTATGGCTACACCTTC.

V and J are TRBV27 and TRBJ2-5, with 14 bases aligning to TRBD2. The CDR3 spans 18 residues. V shed 8 bases and J 5 bases; nucleotides not matched to a gene: 16. Germline V CDR1 and CDR2: MNHEY, SMNVEV (reference sequence). CDR3 sequence: CASVATSGREVRRETQYF. The CDR3 DNA follows: TGTGCCAGCGTTGCGACTAGCGGGAGGGAGGTTAGGAGGGAGACCCAGTACTTC.

This sequence joins TRBV6-6 and TRBJ2-7, with TRBD1 as a possible D gene (5 bases). The germline V gene encodes CDR1 MNHNY and CDR2 SVGAGI (reference sequence). Deletions cut 0 bases from V and 7 bases from J, with 19 bases between. This CDR3 is 16 amino acids long. The chain's CDR3 is CASSYSLQESTREQYF. The CDR3 region has the DNA TGTGCCAGCAGTTACTCGTTACAGGAGAGTACGAGGGAGCAGTACTTC.

This sequence joins TRBV6-1 and TRBJ1-5; D gene uncertain. There are 13 residues in the CDR3. In germline, CDR1 is MNHNS, CDR2 SASEGT. Trimming stripped 7 bases from V and 7 bases from J, with 14 bases between. CDR3: CASTRASEQPQHF. DNA of the CDR3: TGTGCCAGCACGCGGGCCTCCGAGCAGCCCCAGCATTTT.